Below, one T cell receptor (beta chain) is given with its context. This clonotype was seen a handful of times. The antigen it recognizes is unknown. Base qualities are missing; no much larger clone stands one base away. The CDR3, cysteine through phenylalanine, is 13 amino acids long. Left in the record is the CDR3 DNA by itself, 39 bases read in frame from the first base. V is shortened by 3 bases, J by 3 bases, and the region joining them spans 6 bases. According to the germline V gene, CDR1 reads ENHRY and CDR2 reads SYGVKD. The sample is drawn from a study of blood T cells in healthy people across ages (dated by TCRdb to between 2014 and 2016). Background for the entire study: In model experiments, roughly one uniquely barcoded TCR beta cDNA molecule per two T cells was captured by template switching. Two additional independent replicas of 1 million unique cDNA reads from the same blood draw were analyzed for two donors (one aged 18 to 30 and one aged 80 or older). Age-related changes in TCR beta repertoire diversity were measured in the study by deep sequencing normalized with unique cDNA molecular identifiers. The donors were split into four age groups: young (average about 16 years), middle-aged (39), aged (around 67) and long-lived (roughly 77). To avoid experimental bias, donors of different ages were spread randomly across the sequencing lanes.

Systemically healthy Caucasian individuals from Russia, 39 in total and aged roughly 6 to 100 years, were included as donors. Each donor gave approximately 10 milliliters of peripheral blood, collected into EDTA-treated Vacutainer tubes. Ficoll-Paque density-gradient centrifugation was used to isolate PBMCs, with at least 7 million obtained per sample. Trizol reagent was used to extract total RNA from the PBMCs, yielding at least 5.5 micrograms per sample. The percentages of naive CD45RAhigh/CD27high T cells were determined by flow cytometry on a PBMC aliquot from every donor. The library was made by 5' RACE. The sequencing machine was an Illumina HiSeq 2500. A second PCR of about 7 to 12 cycles was run with a J-beta primer mix and a sample-barcoded 5' primer. A template-switch 5' adaptor carrying 12 random nucleotides introduced a unique molecular identifier onto each TCR beta cDNA molecule. At least 2.5 million CDR3-containing paired-end reads were obtained from each sample. First-strand cDNA synthesis was performed from all RNA using the Mint cDNA synthesis kit, with priming by a TRBC-specific oligonucleotide. All cDNA was treated with uracil-DNA glycosylase and then went through a first 18-cycle PCR with the universal primers M1SS and BC2_uni_R. The original pipeline was this. For normalization, 1 million high-quality reads, each with a distinct molecular identifier, were randomly selected from each sample. Reads sharing molecular identifiers were discarded rather than binned into consensus sequences. MiTCR, run with a Q25 quality threshold and the strictest error-elimination algorithm, handled CDR3 identification, clonotype clustering and error correction. A nonparametric unseen species model with Euler transformation was used to estimate lower-bound total TCR beta diversity. Clones were called with MiXCR by TCRdb after fastp trimmed the public reads at Q25, and only in-frame beta chains were retained. One record per CDR3 amino acid sequence lists the most common genes and DNA. What appears here as the V and J calls and clone size reflects TCRdb's work, not the paper's. Present in this sample are fewer than 950,000 distinct CDR3 sequences, approximately 53% of which were seen just once. About two fifths of the sample is taken by the ten largest.

Study-wide findings and limitations: Observed TCR beta diversity per million T cells fell roughly linearly with age, and a significant reduction was already apparent by age about 38. Compared with the aged group, the long-lived group had more naive CD4+ T cells, fewer expanded clones and increased TCR diversity, a pattern suggesting age selection. Because donor CMV infection status was unknown, age-related changes in expanded clonotypes were potentially confounded. There was a strong correlation between observed TCR beta diversity and the percentage of naive T cells measured by flow cytometry. Total diversity estimates from one million sequenced T cells were considered lower bounds and underestimates. Conclusive comparison of naive and antigen-experienced compartments was prevented by the profiling of bulk unsorted PBMCs.

The rearrangement joined TRBV10-3 to TRBJ1-5; the D gene remains uncertain. Input material: blood. This clonotype was obtained from a man older than 75 in good health. CDR3 loop: CAISDRDNQPQHF. Here is the DNA: TGTGCCATCAGTGACCGAGACAATCAGCCCCAGCATTTT.